The clone carrying this T cell receptor (beta chain) has only one observation. The V and J ends lost 1 base and 9 bases, in that order; junction bases with no gene match: 12. Germline assignment: CDR1 MNHEY and CDR2 SVGEGT. CDR3 length equals 17 residues. Method: immunoSEQ multiplex PCR; TCRdb's copy keeps in-frame clones and lacks some. The table shows roughly 140,000 clones, with more than 65% occurring only once. The entry originates in a study of blood T cell repertoires in COVID-19. Study background: T cells, B-cell-depleted T cells, or PBMCs provided the cDNA or gDNA that served as material.

V gene TRBV6-2 or TRBV6-3 combines with J gene TRBJ2-5; TRBD2 matches 12 bases. Sequencing used peripheral blood. This receptor was taken from a man in his sixties with active or convalescent COVID-19. CDR3 in DNA: TGTGCCAGCAGTTACTTATCCCTAGCGGGGGGGCTAGGGGCCCAGTACTTC. This gives the protein CASSYLSLAGGLGAQYF.